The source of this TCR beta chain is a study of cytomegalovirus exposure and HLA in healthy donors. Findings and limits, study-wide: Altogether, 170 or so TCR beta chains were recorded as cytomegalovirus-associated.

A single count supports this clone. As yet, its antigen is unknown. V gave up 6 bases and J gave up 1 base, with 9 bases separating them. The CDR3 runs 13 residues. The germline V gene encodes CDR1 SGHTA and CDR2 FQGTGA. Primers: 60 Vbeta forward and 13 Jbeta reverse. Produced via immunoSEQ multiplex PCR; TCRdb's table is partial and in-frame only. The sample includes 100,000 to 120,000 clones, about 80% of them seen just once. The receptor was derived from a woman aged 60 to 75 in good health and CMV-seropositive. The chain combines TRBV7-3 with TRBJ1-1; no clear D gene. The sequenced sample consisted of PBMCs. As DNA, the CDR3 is TGTGCCAGCAGGGCACAACCGAACACTGAAGCTTTCTTT. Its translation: CASRAQPNTEAFF.